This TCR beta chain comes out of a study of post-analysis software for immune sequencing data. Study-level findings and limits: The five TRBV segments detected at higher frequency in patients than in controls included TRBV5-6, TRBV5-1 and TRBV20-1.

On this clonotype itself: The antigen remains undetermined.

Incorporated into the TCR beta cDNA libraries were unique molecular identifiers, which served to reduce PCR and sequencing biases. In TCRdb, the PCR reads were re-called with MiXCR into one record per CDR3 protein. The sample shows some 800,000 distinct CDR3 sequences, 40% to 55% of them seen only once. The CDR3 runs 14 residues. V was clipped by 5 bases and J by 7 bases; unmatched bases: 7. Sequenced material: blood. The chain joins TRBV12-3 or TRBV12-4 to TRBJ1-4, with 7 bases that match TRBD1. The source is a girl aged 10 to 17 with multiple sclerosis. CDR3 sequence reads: CASSRDSRSEKLFF. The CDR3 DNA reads TGTGCCAGCAGTCGGGACAGCCGATCTGAAAAACTGTTTTTT.